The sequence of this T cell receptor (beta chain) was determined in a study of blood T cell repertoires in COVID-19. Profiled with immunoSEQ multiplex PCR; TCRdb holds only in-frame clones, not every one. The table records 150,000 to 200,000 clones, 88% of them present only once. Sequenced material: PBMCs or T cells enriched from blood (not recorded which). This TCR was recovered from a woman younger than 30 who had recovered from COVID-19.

CDR3: CASSSALGAAEKLFF. The CDR3 DNA sequence: TGTGCCAGCAGTTCTGCGCTAGGGGCAGCCGAAAAACTGTTTTTT. The gene calls are TRBV11-2 and TRBJ1-4, with D possibly matching TRBD1 (5 bases). CDR3 length: 15 residues. CDR1 is SGHAT and CDR2 is FQNNGV in the germline V gene. V was trimmed by 6 bases and J by 8 bases, leaving 19 bases between them.